This T cell receptor (beta chain) appears in the sequencing data of a study of T cell changes during pregnancy in multiple sclerosis. Some clones are missing from TCRdb's copy, which holds only in-frame ones; the method was immunoSEQ multiplex PCR. In the table there are roughly 75,000 clones, about 88% of which are singletons. CDR3 length equals 13 residues. Germline CDR1 is MDHEN and CDR2 is SYDVKM. V shed 2 bases and J shed 8 bases, with 12 bases lying between them. Sequenced here: peripheral blood, sampled before pregnancy. The clonotype comes from a female donor with multiple sclerosis, enrolled in a pregnancy study. The rearrangement links TRBV28 to TRBJ1-2; D unresolved. CDR3 sequence: CASSLIQPLGYTF. The DNA for the CDR3 is TGTGCCAGCAGTTTAATACAGCCGCTAGGCTACACCTTC.